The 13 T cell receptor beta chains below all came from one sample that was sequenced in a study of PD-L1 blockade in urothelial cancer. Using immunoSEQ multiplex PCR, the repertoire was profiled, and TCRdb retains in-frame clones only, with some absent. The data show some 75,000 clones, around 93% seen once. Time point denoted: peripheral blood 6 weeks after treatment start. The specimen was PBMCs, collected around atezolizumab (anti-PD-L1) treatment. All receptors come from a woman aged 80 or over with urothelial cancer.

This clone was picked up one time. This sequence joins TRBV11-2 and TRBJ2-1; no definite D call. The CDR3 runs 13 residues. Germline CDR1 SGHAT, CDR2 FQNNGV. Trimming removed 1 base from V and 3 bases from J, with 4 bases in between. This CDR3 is CASSLGLYNEQFF. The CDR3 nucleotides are TGTGCCAGCAGCTTAGGGCTCTACAATGAGCAGTTCTTC.

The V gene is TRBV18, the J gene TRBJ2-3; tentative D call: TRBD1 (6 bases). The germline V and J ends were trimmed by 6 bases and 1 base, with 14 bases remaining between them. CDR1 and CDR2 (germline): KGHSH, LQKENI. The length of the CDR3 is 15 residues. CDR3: CASSPVGGGTDTQYF. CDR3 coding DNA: TGTGCCAGCTCCCCGGTTGGGGGCGGCACAGATACGCAGTATTTT.

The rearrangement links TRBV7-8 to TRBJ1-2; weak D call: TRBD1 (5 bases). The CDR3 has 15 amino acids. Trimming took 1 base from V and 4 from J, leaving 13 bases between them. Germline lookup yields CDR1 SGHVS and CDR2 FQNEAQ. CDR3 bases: TGTGCCAGCAGCTTAGTGGGGTCGACAGTCTATGGCTACACCTTC. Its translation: CASSLVGSTVYGYTF.

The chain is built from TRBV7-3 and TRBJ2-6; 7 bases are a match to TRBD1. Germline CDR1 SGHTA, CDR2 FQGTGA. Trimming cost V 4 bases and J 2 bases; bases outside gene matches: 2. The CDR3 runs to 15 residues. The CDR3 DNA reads TGTGCCAGCAGCTCAACAGGGGCTGGGGCCAACGTCCTGACTTTC. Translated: CASSSTGAGANVLTF. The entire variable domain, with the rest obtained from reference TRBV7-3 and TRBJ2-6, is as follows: GAGVSQTPSNKVTEKGKYVELRCDPISGHTALYWYRQSLGQGPEFLIYFQGTGAADDSGLPNDRFFAVRPEGSVSTLKIQRTERGDSAVYLCASSSTGAGANVLTFGAGSRLTVL.

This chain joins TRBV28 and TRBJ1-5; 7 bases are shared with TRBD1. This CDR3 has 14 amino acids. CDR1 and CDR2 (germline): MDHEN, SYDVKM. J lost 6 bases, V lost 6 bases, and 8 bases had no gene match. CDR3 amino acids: CASSQTGMGQPQHF. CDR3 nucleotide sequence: TGTGCCAGCAGCCAGACAGGGATGGGTCAGCCCCAGCATTTT.

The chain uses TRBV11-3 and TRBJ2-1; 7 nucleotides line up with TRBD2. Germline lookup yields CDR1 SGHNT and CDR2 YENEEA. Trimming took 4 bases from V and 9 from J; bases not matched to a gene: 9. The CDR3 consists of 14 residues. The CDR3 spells CASSSPGQRGEQFF. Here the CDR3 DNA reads TGTGCCAGCAGCTCCCCCGGCCAGCGGGGTGAGCAGTTCTTC.

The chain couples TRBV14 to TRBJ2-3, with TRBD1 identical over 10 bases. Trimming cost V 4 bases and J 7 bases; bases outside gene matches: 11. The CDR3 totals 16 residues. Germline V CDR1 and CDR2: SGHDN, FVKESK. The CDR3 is CASSPVRDRGRHTQYF. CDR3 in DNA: TGTGCCAGCAGCCCCGTTAGGGACAGGGGTCGGCATACGCAGTATTTT.

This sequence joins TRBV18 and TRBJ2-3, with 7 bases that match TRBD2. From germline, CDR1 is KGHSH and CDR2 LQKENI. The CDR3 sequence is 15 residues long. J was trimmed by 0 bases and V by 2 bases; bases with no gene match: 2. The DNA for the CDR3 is TGTGCCAGCTCACCAGCTAGCGGCAGCACAGATACGCAGTATTTT. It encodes CASSPASGSTDTQYF.

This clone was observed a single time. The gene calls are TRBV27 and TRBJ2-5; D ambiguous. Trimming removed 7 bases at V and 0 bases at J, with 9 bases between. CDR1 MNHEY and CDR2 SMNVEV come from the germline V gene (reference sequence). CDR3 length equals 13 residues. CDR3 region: CASKSVDQETQYF. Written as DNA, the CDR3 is TGTGCCAGCAAAAGCGTGGACCAAGAGACCCAGTACTTC.

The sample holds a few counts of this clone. CDR3 nucleotides: TGTGCCAGCAGCTTGGAACAGCGGGAAGCTTTCTTT. Encoded protein: CASSLEQREAFF. The chain links TRBV5-6 to TRBJ1-1; D not certain. The CDR3 covers 12 residues. With 0 bases removed from V and 8 bases from J, the gap between germline ends came to 8 bases. CDR1 is SGHDT, CDR2 YYEEEE, per germline. The complete variable domain, with remaining parts taken from reference TRBV5-6 and TRBJ1-1, reads DAGVTQSPTHLIKTRGQQVTLRCSPKSGHDTVSWYQQALGQGPQFIFQYYEEEERQRGNFPDRFSGHQFPNYSSELNVNALLLGDSALYLCASSLEQREAFFGQGTRLTVV.

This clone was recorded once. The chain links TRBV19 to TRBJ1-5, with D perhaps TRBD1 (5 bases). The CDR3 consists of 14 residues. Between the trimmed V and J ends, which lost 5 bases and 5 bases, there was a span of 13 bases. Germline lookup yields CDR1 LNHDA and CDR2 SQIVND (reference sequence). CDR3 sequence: CASSGASRDQPQHF. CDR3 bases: TGTGCCAGTAGTGGGGCGTCTAGGGATCAGCCCCAGCATTTT.

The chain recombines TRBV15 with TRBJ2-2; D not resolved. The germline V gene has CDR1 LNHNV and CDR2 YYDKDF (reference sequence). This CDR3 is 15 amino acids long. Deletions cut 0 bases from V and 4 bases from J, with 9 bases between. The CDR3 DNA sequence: TGTGCCACCAGCAGAGATTCCGGTCTCACCGGGGAGCTGTTTTTT. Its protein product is CATSRDSGLTGELFF. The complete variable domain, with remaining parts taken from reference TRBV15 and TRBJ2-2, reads DAMVIQNPRYQVTQFGKPVTLSCSQTLNHNVMYWYQQKSSQAPKLLFHYYDKDFNNEADTPDNFQSRRPNTSFCFLDIRSPGLGDTAMYLCATSRDSGLTGELFFGEGSRLTVL.

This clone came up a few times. CDR3 sequence: CASSLPGGISSGANVLTF. The CDR3 region has the DNA TGCGCCAGCAGCTTGCCAGGGGGTATCAGCTCTGGGGCCAACGTCCTGACTTTC. This sequence joins TRBV5-1 and TRBJ2-6; TRBD1 agrees at 7 bases. The CDR3 consists of 18 residues. V shed 1 base, J shed 0 bases, and the junction held 7 bases outside the gene matches. CDR1 and CDR2 from the germline V gene are SGHRS and YFSETQ.